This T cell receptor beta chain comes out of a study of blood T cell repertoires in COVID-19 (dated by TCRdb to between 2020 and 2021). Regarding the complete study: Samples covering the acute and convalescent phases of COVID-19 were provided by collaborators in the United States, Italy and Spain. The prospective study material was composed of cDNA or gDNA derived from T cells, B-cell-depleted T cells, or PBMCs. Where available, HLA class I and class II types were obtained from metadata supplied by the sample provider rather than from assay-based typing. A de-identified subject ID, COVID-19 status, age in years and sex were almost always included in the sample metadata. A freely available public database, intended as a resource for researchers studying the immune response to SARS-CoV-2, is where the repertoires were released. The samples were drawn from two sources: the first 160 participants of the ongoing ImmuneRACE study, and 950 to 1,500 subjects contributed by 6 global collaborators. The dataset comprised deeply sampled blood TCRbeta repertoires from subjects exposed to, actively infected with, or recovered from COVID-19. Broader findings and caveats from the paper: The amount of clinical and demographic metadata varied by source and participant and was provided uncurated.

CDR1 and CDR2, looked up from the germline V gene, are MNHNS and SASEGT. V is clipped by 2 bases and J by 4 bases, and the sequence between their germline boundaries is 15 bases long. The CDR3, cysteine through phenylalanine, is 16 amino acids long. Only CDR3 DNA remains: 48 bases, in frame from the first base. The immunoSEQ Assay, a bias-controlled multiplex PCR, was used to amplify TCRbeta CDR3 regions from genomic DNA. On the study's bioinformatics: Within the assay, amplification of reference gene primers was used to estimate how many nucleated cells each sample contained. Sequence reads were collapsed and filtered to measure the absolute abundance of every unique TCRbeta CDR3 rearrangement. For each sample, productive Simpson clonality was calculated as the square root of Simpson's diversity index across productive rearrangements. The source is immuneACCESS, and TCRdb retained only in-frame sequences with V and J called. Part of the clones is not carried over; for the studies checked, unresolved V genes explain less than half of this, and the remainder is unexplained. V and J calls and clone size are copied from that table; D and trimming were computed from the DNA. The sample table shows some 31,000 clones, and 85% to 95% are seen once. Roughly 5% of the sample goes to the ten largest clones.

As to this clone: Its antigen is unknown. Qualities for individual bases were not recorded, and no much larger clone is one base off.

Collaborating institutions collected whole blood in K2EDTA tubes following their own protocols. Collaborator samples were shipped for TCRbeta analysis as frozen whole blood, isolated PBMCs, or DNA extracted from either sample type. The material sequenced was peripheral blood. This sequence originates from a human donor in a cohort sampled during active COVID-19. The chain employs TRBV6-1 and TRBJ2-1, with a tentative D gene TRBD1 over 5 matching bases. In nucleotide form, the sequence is TGTGCCAGCAGTGAACCTGGGGCAACGGGTTACAATGAGCAGTTCTTC. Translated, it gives CASSEPGATGYNEQFF.